The source of this TCR beta chain is a study of beta chain features in type 1 diabetes (dated by TCRdb to the late 2010s). About the study as a whole: Patients and healthy donors did not differ in mean age, gender distribution, total cell number or subset yield. Regulatory and stem cell-like memory subsets were obtained from only 8 patients and about 8 healthy donors, while naive and central memory subsets were obtained from all 28 donors. Across all samples, around 99 million sorted cells were examined, and cell number per subset correlated strongly with RNA yield. In the study, TCRB repertoires of sorted circulating CD4+ T cell subsets from recently diagnosed type 1 diabetes patients were compared with those of matched healthy donors. Points the paper makes about the study in general: At VDJ recombination sites, type 1 diabetes patients had fewer insertions and more deleted nucleotides, which implies abnormalities in thymic rearrangement. Only small numbers of individuals were included in the HLA sub-analyses, which left unresolved whether HLA type had any influence on TCRB rearrangement. Naive, central memory and regulatory TCRB repertoires appeared to be more similar among patients than among healthy donors. A moderate but significant shortening of TCRB CDR3 length was observed in type 1 diabetes patients in all four CD4+ subsets. PCR may preferentially amplify shorter templates, but because patient and control samples were amplified and corrected together, any resulting skew would affect both groups equally. Sequencing cDNA rather than genomic DNA could over-represent highly expressing activated cells, although activation and CD3 levels did not differ between groups.

From the cysteine up to the phenylalanine, the CDR3 has a length of 13 residues. The retained sequence is limited to the CDR3, 39 bases, with the frame set at the first base. V is pared back by 5 bases and J by 6 bases, with 10 bases lying between the germline termini. CDR1 SGHTA and CDR2 FQGNSA were looked up in the germline V gene. This clone was seen a few times. The antigen it binds to is not known. No per-base quality is available; no much larger clone lies one base away. Each donor gave one peripheral blood draw, averaging around 0.11 L, which was collected into heparinised tubes. Naive, central memory, regulatory and stem cell-like memory CD4+ T cells were sorted on a BD FACSAria II using a panel including CD45RO, CCR7, CD25, CD127, CD95 and CD27. All sorted populations exceeded 95% purity. Right away, PBMCs were isolated by Lymphoprep density gradient centrifugation and were stained directly, with no culture step. Samples were stained and sorted in pairs, with one healthy donor and one patient per experiment, so that batch effects were minimized.

The entire amount of isolated RNA was reverse transcribed using the High Capacity cDNA Reverse Transcription Kit, so the sequenced TCRB transcripts were expressed ones. Deep immunoSEQ sequencing was performed on naive, central memory and regulatory T cell samples, with an average of approximately 3.9 million total reads per sample. Sorted cells were lysed in RLT buffer, and RNA was extracted using DNase-treated RNeasy Micro or Mini kits according to cell number. Each cell subset was processed separately to prevent cross-contamination, with patient and healthy donor samples processed together. Using the immunoSEQ multiplex PCR, TCRB sequences were amplified from cDNA into 87-bp fragments spanning the CDR3 region. Sequencing of the amplicons was done on the Illumina HiSeq platform. Per the source publication's procedure: PCR bias was computationally corrected using synthetic template baselines, reads within Hamming distance 2 were collapsed, and singletons that could not be merged were discarded. Reads were aligned against IMGT so that V, D and J genes, CDR3 length and insertions or deletions at six rearrangement sites could be assigned. Within each subset, clonotype counts were normalized to sorted cell number, and only after that were true diversity and Gini coefficients computed with the tcR R package. Repertoire sharing was quantified using the overlap coefficient calculated on TCRB nucleotide sequences. Out-of-frame TCRB sequences from naive cells were analyzed as a proxy for the pre-selection repertoire. In its TCRdb copy, this immuneACCESS table keeps in-frame sequences only and misses some clones. Where compared with another copy, unresolved V genes explain less than half of these, and the others have no known cause. V and J calls and clone size come straight from that table; D and trimming were deduced from the DNA. The sample data list approximately 260,000 clones, and approximately 24% of these were observed just once. The ten largest make up 0.012% of the sample.

This clonotype was obtained from a woman aged 25 to 39 with type 1 diabetes. The rearrangement combines TRBV7-2 with TRBJ2-2; TRBD2 might be the D gene, on 6 matching bases. The sequenced material came from naive CD4+ T cells from blood. What the cell subset or site label conveys for this sample: true naive CD4+ T cells. The nucleotide sequence is TGTGCCAGCAGCCCGCGGGACCCCGGGGAGCTGTTTTTT. Its translation reads: CASSPRDPGELFF.